This is a list of T cell receptor beta chains from one sample in a study of blood T cells in healthy people across ages. MiXCR was run by TCRdb on the 5' RACE reads, yielding one entry per CDR3 protein. The data hold nearly 1 million distinct CDR3 sequences, with just over 50% observed a single time. Material: blood. These receptors all come from a woman aged 60 to 75 in good health. Both conserved end residues are part of each CDR3. Each record gives: clone size, V gene, J gene, D gene, CDR3 DNA, CDR3 protein. D genes are given only for firm matches. Where a row states a size, it is once, few, many or the class of an expanded clone; other rows omit it.

size: -; V: TRBV29-1; J: TRBJ2-7; D: TRBD2; DNA: TGCAGCGCCCGGGAGGGGGGCGAGCAGTACTTC; CDR3: CSAREGGEQYF
size: once; V: TRBV2; J: TRBJ1-5; D: -; DNA: TGTGCCAGCAATCGGCTCAATCAGCCCCAGCATTTT; CDR3: CASNRLNQPQHF
size: few; V: TRBV4-2; J: TRBJ1-1; D: -; DNA: TGTGCCAGCAGCCAAGATGTGGCGGACACTGAAGCTTTCTTT; CDR3: CASSQDVADTEAFF
size: -; V: TRBV30; J: TRBJ2-7; D: -; DNA: TGTGCCTGGAATACAGGGAGGGACGAGCAGTACTTC; CDR3: CAWNTGRDEQYF
size: -; V: TRBV7-2; J: TRBJ2-1; D: TRBD2; DNA: TGTGCCAGCAGCCGCCCGACTAGCCGGGATGAGCAGTTCTTC; CDR3: CASSRPTSRDEQFF
size: -; V: TRBV2; J: TRBJ2-5; D: -; DNA: TGTGCCAGCAGTGGTTGGCAGGGAGGAGAGACCCAGTACTTC; CDR3: CASSGWQGGETQYF
size: many; V: TRBV7-2; J: TRBJ1-2; D: -; DNA: TGTGCCACCCACAGCTCCTACCGAACTGGGAACTATGGCTACACCTTC; CDR3: CATHSSYRTGNYGYTF
size: many; V: TRBV12-3/TRBV12-4; J: TRBJ2-6; D: -; DNA: TGTGCCAGCAATGACAGGAACTCTGGGGCCAACGTCCTGACTTTC; CDR3: CASNDRNSGANVLTF
size: -; V: TRBV9; J: TRBJ1-2; D: -; DNA: TGTGCCAGCAGCGGCTACAGGGAAAAGGGCTATGGCTACACCTTC; CDR3: CASSGYREKGYGYTF
size: -; V: TRBV28; J: TRBJ2-4; D: -; DNA: TGTGCCAGCAACCGGCAGGTGAAGGCCAAAAACATTCAGTACTTC; CDR3: CASNRQVKAKNIQYF
size: few; V: TRBV7-6; J: TRBJ2-4; D: -; DNA: TGTGCCAGCAGCTTGGGTTACGGAGAAAACATTCAGTACTTC; CDR3: CASSLGYGENIQYF
size: -; V: TRBV14; J: TRBJ2-1; D: -; DNA: TGTGCCAGCAGCCAAGGGGGACGGGAAGTCAATGAGCAGTTCTTC; CDR3: CASSQGGREVNEQFF